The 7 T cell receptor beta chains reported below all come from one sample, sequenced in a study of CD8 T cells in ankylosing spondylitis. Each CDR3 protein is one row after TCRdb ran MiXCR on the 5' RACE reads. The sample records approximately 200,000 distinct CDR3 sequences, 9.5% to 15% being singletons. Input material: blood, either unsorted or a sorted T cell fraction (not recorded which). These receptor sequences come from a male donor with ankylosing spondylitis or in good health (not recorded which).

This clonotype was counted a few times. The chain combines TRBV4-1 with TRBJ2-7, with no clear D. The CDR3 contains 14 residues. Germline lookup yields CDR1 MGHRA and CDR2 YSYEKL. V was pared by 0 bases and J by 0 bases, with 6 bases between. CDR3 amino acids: CASSQDSYSYEQYF. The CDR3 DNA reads TGCGCCAGCAGCCAAGACTCCTACTCCTACGAGCAGTACTTC.

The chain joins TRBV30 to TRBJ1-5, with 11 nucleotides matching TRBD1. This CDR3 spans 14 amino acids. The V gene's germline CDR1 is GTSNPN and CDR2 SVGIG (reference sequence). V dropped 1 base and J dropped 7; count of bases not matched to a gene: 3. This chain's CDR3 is CAWSGGQGAQPQHF. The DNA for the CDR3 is TGTGCCTGGAGTGGAGGACAGGGGGCACAGCCCCAGCATTTT.

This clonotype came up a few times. The CDR3 loop reads CASGKRGNTEAFF. CDR3 DNA sequence: TGTGCCAGCGGGAAGAGAGGGAACACTGAAGCTTTCTTT. The chain recombines TRBV2 with TRBJ1-1, with unresolved D. The V end lost 8 bases, the J end lost 1 base, and 11 bases lay between the germline ends. The germline gives CDR1 SNHLY, CDR2 FYNNEI. The length of the CDR3 is 13 residues.

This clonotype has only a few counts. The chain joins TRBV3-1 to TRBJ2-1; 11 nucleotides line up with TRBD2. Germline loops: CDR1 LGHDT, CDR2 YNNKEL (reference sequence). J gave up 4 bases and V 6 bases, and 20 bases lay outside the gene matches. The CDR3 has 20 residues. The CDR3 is CASSLSGGSSGRSLYNEQFF. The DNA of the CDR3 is TGTGCCAGCAGTCTCTCAGGGGGGTCTAGCGGGAGGTCTCTGTACAATGAGCAGTTCTTC.

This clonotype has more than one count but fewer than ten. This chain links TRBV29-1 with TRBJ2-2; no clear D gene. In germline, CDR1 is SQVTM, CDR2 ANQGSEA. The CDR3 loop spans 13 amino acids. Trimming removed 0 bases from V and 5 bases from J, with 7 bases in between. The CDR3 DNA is TGCAGCGTTGAAGATCTCGGTACCGGGGAGCTGTTTTTT. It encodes CSVEDLGTGELFF.

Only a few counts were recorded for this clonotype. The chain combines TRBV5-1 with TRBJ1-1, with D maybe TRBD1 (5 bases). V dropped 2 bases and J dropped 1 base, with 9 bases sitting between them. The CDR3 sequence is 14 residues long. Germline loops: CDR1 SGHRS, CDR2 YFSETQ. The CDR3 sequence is CASSFRGENTEAFF. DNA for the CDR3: TGCGCCAGCAGCTTTCGGGGGGAGAACACTGAAGCTTTCTTT. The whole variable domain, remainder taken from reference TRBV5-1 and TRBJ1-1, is KAGVTQTPRYLIKTRGQQVTLSCSPISGHRSVSWYQQTPGQGLQFLFEYFSETQRNKGNFPGRFSGRQFSNSRSEMNVSTLELGDSALYLCASSFRGENTEAFFGQGTRLTVV.

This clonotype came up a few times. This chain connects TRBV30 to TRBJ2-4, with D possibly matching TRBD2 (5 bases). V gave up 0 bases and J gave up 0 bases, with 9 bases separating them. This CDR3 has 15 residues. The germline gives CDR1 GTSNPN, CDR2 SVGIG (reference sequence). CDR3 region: CAWSVTDLAKNIQYF. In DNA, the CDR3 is TGTGCCTGGAGTGTAACGGACTTAGCCAAAAACATTCAGTACTTC.